The rows below give T cell receptor beta chains drawn from one sample of a study of cytomegalovirus exposure and HLA in healthy donors. The table came from immunoSEQ multiplex PCR; TCRdb's copy has only in-frame clones and leaves some out. The data hold about 180,000 clones, with over 75% observed a single time. Sequencing used PBMCs. The receptors derive from a woman aged 50 to 60 in good health and CMV-seronegative. Both conserved end residues are part of each CDR3. D genes are given only for firm matches. Only part of the rows carry a size: once, few, many, or a class if the clone is expanded.

TRBV6-5	-	TRBD1	TRBJ1-4	CASSYKAGGKEKLFF	TGTGCCAGCAGTTACAAGGCAGGGGGCAAGGAAAAACTGTTTTTT
TRBV28	-	-	TRBJ2-1	CASSLLAGDHNEQFF	TGTGCCAGCAGTTTATTGGCGGGTGACCACAATGAGCAGTTCTTC
TRBV27	once	TRBD1	TRBJ1-1	CASSGQGGNTEAFF	TGTGCCAGCAGTGGACAGGGCGGGAACACTGAAGCTTTCTTT
TRBV28	-	-	TRBJ1-2	CASSLKQNYGYTF	TGTGCCAGCAGTTTAAAACAGAACTATGGCTACACCTTC
TRBV2	-	-	TRBJ1-4	CASSEELGPAPSNEKLFF	TGTGCCAGCAGTGAAGAGTTGGGCCCCGCGCCCTCTAATGAAAAACTGTTTTTT
TRBV28	-	TRBD2	TRBJ2-1	CASSTSGEIYNEQFF	TGTGCCAGCTCTACTAGCGGGGAGATATACAATGAGCAGTTCTTC
TRBV6-1	-	-	TRBJ2-1	CASSEAAGPYNEQFF	TGTGCCAGCAGTGAAGCCGCGGGGCCCTACAATGAGCAGTTCTTC
TRBV28	-	-	TRBJ2-7	CASSLQGKQYF	TGTGCCAGCAGTCTCCAGGGGAAGCAGTACTTC
TRBV7-9	-	-	TRBJ1-3	CASSRTGMRGNTIYF	TGTGCCAGCAGCCGAACAGGGATGAGGGGAAACACCATATATTTT
TRBV28	-	-	TRBJ1-4	CASSLFDEKLFF	TGTGCCAGCAGTTTATTCGATGAAAAACTGTTTTTT
TRBV5-4	-	TRBD2	TRBJ2-5	CASSFLSGREQETQYF	TGTGCCAGCAGCTTTTTAAGCGGGAGGGAACAAGAGACCCAGTACTTC
TRBV7-2	once	-	TRBJ2-2	CASSLAVSGELFF	TGTGCCAGCAGCTTAGCCGTGAGCGGGGAGCTGTTTTTT
TRBV2	-	TRBD2	TRBJ2-1	CASSGKGLARYNEQFF	TGTGCCAGCAGCGGAAAAGGACTAGCCCGATACAATGAGCAGTTCTTC
TRBV7-9	few	TRBD1	TRBJ1-1	CASLTADRANTEAFF	TGTGCCAGCCTTACGGCGGACAGGGCGAACACTGAAGCTTTCTTT
TRBV9	few	-	TRBJ1-2	CASSAWRAGLGSSYGYTF	TGTGCCAGCAGCGCCTGGAGGGCAGGGTTAGGCTCTAGCTATGGCTACACCTTC
TRBV6-4	once	-	TRBJ2-7	CASRGPGNEQYF	TGTGCCAGCAGAGGGCCGGGGAACGAGCAGTACTTC
TRBV7-9	-	-	TRBJ1-3	CASRSPGLSAGNTIYF	TGTGCCAGCAGATCACCGGGACTTTCGGCTGGAAACACCATATATTTT
TRBV6-6	-	-	TRBJ1-1	CASSLWVGGMNTEAFF	TGTGCCAGCTCCCTTTGGGTGGGGGGGATGAACACTGAAGCTTTCTTT
TRBV28	few	-	TRBJ1-2	CGSGANYGYTF	TGTGGATCGGGGGCTAACTATGGCTACACCTTC
TRBV5-1	-	TRBD2	TRBJ2-1	CASSLETSGYYEQFF	TGCGCCAGCAGCTTGGAAACTAGCGGGTACTATGAGCAGTTCTTC
TRBV4-3	-	TRBD1	TRBJ2-7	CASSQDRNRGEASYEQYF	TGCGCCAGCAGCCAAGATCGGAACAGGGGTGAGGCTTCCTACGAGCAGTACTTC
TRBV4-3	-	-	TRBJ2-3	CASSQGWLSDTQYF	TGCGCCAGCAGCCAAGGTTGGCTGTCGGATACGCAGTATTTT
TRBV19	-	-	TRBJ1-1	CASSVTNRFSEAFF	TGTGCCAGTAGTGTAACCAACAGGTTCTCTGAAGCTTTCTTT
TRBV28	-	TRBD2	TRBJ2-1	CASSTGTSSYNEQFF	TGTGCCAGCAGTACCGGGACTAGCTCCTACAATGAGCAGTTCTTC
TRBV30	-	-	TRBJ2-5	CAWRPGHNQETQYF	TGTGCCTGGAGACCGGGACACAATCAAGAGACCCAGTACTTC
TRBV7-2	-	-	TRBJ1-3	CASSYRSSGNTIYF	TGTGCCAGCAGCTACAGGAGCTCTGGAAACACCATATATTTT
TRBV5-1	-	-	TRBJ1-2	CASSPLGGDYGYTF	TGCGCCAGCAGCCCTCTCGGGGGAGACTATGGCTACACCTTC
TRBV6-5	-	-	TRBJ2-5	CASRTGLGETQYF	TGTGCCAGCAGAACAGGGTTAGGGGAGACCCAGTACTTC
TRBV5-1	once	-	TRBJ2-2	CASSLGTAEGAGELFF	TGCGCCAGCAGCTTGGGGACAGCCGAAGGGGCCGGGGAGCTGTTTTTT
TRBV9	-	-	TRBJ2-3	CASSPGASTTDTQYF	TGTGCCAGCAGCCCAGGGGCATCGACCACAGATACGCAGTATTTT
TRBV7-9	-	TRBD2	TRBJ2-5	CSSSPNLAGGETQYF	TGTTCCAGCAGTCCAAATCTAGCGGGGGGAGAGACCCAGTACTTC
TRBV18	-	-	TRBJ2-7	CASSQSGQGYYEQYF	TGTGCCAGCTCACAGTCCGGCCAGGGGTACTACGAGCAGTACTTC
TRBV4-1	-	TRBD2	TRBJ2-1	CASSLQTSGPYNEQFF	TGCGCCAGCAGCCTACAAACTAGCGGACCCTACAATGAGCAGTTCTTC
TRBV5-1	-	TRBD1	TRBJ2-5	CASSLSGTGGLETQYF	TGCGCCAGCAGCTTGTCCGGGACAGGGGGGTTGGAGACCCAGTACTTC
TRBV5-1	-	TRBD1	TRBJ2-4	CASSLKGAQNIQYF	TGCGCCAGCAGCTTGAAGGGGGCCCAAAACATTCAGTACTTC
TRBV18	once	TRBD1	TRBJ1-2	CASLSDRGNGYTF	TGTGCCAGCTTATCGGACAGGGGGAATGGCTACACCTTC
TRBV11-2	few	-	TRBJ1-1	CASSLTTKNTEAFF	TGTGCCAGCAGCTTAACGACAAAGAACACTGAAGCTTTCTTT
TRBV7-8	few	TRBD1	TRBJ2-7	CASSLQGASYEQYF	TGTGCCAGCAGCTTGCAGGGGGCTTCCTACGAGCAGTACTTC
TRBV7-9	-	-	TRBJ2-5	CASSLARVSTQETQYF	TGTGCCAGCAGCTTAGCTCGGGTCAGTACCCAAGAGACCCAGTACTTC
TRBV10-1	-	TRBD2	TRBJ2-7	CASSDGRAPSYEQYF	TGCGCCAGCAGTGATGGGAGGGCTCCGTCCTACGAGCAGTACTTC
TRBV7-2	-	-	TRBJ2-2	CASSSLQGSGELFF	TGTGCCAGCAGCTCCCTACAGGGCTCCGGGGAGCTGTTTTTT